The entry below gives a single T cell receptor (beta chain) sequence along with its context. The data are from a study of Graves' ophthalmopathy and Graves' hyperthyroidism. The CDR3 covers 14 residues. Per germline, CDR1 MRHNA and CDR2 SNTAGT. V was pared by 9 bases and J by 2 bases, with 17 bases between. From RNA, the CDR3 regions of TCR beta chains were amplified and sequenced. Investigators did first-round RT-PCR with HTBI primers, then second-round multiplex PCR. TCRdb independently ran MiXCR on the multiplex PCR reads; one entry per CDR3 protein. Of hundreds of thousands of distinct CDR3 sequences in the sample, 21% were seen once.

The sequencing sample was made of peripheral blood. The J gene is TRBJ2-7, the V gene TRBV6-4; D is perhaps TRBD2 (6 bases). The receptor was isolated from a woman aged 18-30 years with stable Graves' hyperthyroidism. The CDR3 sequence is CARGVETGAYEQYF. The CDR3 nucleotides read TGTGCCAGGGGGGTCGAGACGGGGGCCTACGAGCAGTACTTC.